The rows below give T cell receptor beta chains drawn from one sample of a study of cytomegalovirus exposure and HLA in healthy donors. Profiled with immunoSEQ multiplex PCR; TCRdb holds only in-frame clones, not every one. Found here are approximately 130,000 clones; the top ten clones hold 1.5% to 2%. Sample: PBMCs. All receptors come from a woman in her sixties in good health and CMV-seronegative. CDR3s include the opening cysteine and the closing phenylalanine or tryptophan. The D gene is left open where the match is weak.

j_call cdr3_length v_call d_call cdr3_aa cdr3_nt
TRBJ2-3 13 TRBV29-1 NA CSVVGQSTDTQYF TGCAGCGTTGTTGGGCAGAGCACAGATACGCAGTATTTT
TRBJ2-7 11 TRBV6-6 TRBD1 CASQGAYEQYF TGTGCCAGCCAGGGGGCCTACGAGCAGTACTTC
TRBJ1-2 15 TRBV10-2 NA CASSESVRVGYGYTF TGCGCCAGCAGTGAGTCCGTTCGGGTAGGCTATGGCTACACCTTC
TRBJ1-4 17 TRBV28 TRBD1 CASSRTGILLGNEKLFF TGTGCCAGCAGTCGGACAGGCATTCTACTCGGGAATGAAAAACTGTTTTTT
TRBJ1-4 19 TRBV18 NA CASSPLPRPWTATNEKLFF TGTGCCAGCTCACCACTTCCCCGACCCTGGACAGCAACTAATGAAAAACTGTTTTTT
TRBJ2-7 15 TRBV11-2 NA CASSSRGKSSYEQYF TGTGCCAGCAGTTCCCGCGGCAAGAGCTCCTACGAGCAGTACTTC
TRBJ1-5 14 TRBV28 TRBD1 CASSLDRSLKPQHF TGTGCCAGCAGTTTGGACAGGAGTTTGAAGCCCCAGCATTTT
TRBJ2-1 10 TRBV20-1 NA CSAEKNEQFF TGCAGTGCTGAGAAGAATGAGCAGTTCTTC
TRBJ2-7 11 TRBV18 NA CASPVSYEQYF TGTGCCAGCCCCGTCTCCTACGAGCAGTACTTC
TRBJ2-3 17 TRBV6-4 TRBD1 CASSDRGPPPEADTQYF TGTGCCAGCAGTGACAGGGGGCCTCCCCCGGAGGCAGATACGCAGTATTTT